This TCR beta chain was recovered during a study of neoadjuvant nivolumab and ipilimumab in lung cancer (dated by TCRdb to the early 2020s). Some background on the complete study: Nivolumab was given at 3 mg/kg intravenously on days 1, 15 and 29, and the combination arm added ipilimumab 1 mg/kg on day 1 only. In the trial, around 45 patients with operable NSCLC were treated, of whom about 23 were randomized to nivolumab monotherapy and roughly 21 to nivolumab plus ipilimumab. Seven patients had matched pretherapy and resected tumor pairs analyzed, with four treated with nivolumab and three with nivolumab plus ipilimumab. The primary trial endpoint was the major pathologic response (MPR) rate in the intention-to-treat population in each study arm. TCR repertoires in pretherapy (baseline) peripheral blood were compared with TCR repertoires in tumors resected at surgery after neoadjuvant immune checkpoint blockade. The paper as a whole reports these results and caveats: No significant correlation was found between TCR clonality and pathologic tumor regression, and only a single major-pathologic-response sample was available for the analysis of TCR clonality versus pathologic tumor regression. A small number of samples was subjected to TCR sequencing. A positive correlation was observed between pretherapy blood TCR richness and richness in tumors resected after neoadjuvant therapy (Spearman R ~ 0.82). From pretherapy to surgery, increases in tumor T-cell richness and clonality were observed in three of three dual-therapy tumors but in only two of four nivolumab-treated tumors. Resected tumors had greater TCR richness and clonality than tumor-adjacent uninvolved lung, and increases were observed in more dual-therapy-treated tumors.

A word on this clone: It has no known antigen specificity. No quality values exist for individual bases; no much larger clone is one base distant.

Library construction relied on the immunoSEQ multiplex PCR assay. The source study handled its data this way. Richness and clonality were used to summarize the repertoires, and clones that significantly expanded or contracted between pre- and post-therapy samples were identified. TCRdb re-hosts the immuneACCESS table, in-frame sequences only. Its copies lack some clones; in the studies checked, an unresolved V gene accounts for under half of them, and the cause for the rest is not known. The V and J calls and the clone size are those of that table, but D and trimming were determined from the DNA. Across this sample there are approximately 30,000 clones, with about nine tenths seen only once. Approximately 5% of the sample rests with the top ten. There are 14 amino acids in the CDR3, from cysteine to phenylalanine inclusive. The DNA shown is the 42-base CDR3, in frame from base 1. CDR1 and CDR2 are read off the germline V gene as SGHRS and YFSETQ. Trimming at the junction amounts to 4 bases on V and 4 bases on J, and the germline ends lie 14 bases apart.

The meaning of the sample's time point label: at surgical resection after neoadjuvant nivolumab +/- ipilimumab. The samples were taken from NEOSTAR, a phase 2 randomized trial in operable NSCLC that tested neoadjuvant nivolumab or nivolumab plus ipilimumab, followed by surgery. The clonotype originates from an adult with non-small cell lung cancer. Sequencing used peripheral blood, obtained after neoadjuvant nivolumab, alone or with ipilimumab, at or shortly before surgery. The chain was built from TRBV5-1 and TRBJ1-1, and TRBD1 may be the D gene, going by 5 matching bases. CDR3 sequence: CASSPSGGSTEAFF. The nucleotides are TGCGCCAGCAGCCCTTCCGGGGGGAGCACTGAAGCTTTCTTT.